This passage covers 5 T cell receptor beta chains from one sample sequenced in a study of blood T cell repertoires in COVID-19. Method: immunoSEQ multiplex PCR; TCRdb's copy keeps in-frame clones and lacks some. The sample has more than 200,000 clones, 87% seen once. The sample taken for sequencing was peripheral blood. The receptors come from a man aged 18-30 years with active or convalescent COVID-19.

V gene TRBV6-2 or TRBV6-3 combines with J gene TRBJ1-2; 7 nucleotides align to TRBD1. Germline V gene data show CDR1 as MNHEY and CDR2 as SVGEGT. The junction had 8 bases not matched to a gene; V was cut back by 2 bases and J by 2 bases. The CDR3 spans 16 residues. Written as DNA, the CDR3 is TGTGCCAGCAGTTACCACGGGACAGCGAAAAACTATGGCTACACCTTC. This sequence encodes CASSYHGTAKNYGYTF.

This clone was observed once. The rearrangement uses TRBV18 and TRBJ2-7, with a tentative D call TRBD2 (6 bases). This CDR3 spans 13 amino acids. CDR1 is KGHSH, CDR2 LQKENI, per germline. V was trimmed by 5 bases and J by 2 bases, leaving 10 bases between them. The CDR3 region has the DNA TGTGCCAGCTCAGTGGAGGGGCCCTACGAGCAGTACTTC. Its translation: CASSVEGPYEQYF.

This clone was recorded only once. The V and J genes are TRBV30 and TRBJ2-4; TRBD1 is a possible D gene (6 bases). Germline CDR1 GTSNPN, CDR2 SVGIG (reference sequence). CDR3 length: 15 residues. The V end was cut by 4 bases, the J end by 7 bases, with 20 bases between. The CDR3 reads CAWTPGQRERNIQYF. The CDR3, as DNA: TGTGCCTGGACTCCGGGACAAAGGGAGAGGAACATTCAGTACTTC.

V is TRBV6-5 and J is TRBJ2-3, with D maybe TRBD2 (7 bases). V gave up 2 bases and J gave up 5 bases, with 11 bases separating them. This CDR3 spans 14 amino acids. Germline CDR1 is MNHEY and CDR2 is SVGAGI. CDR3 protein: CASSYRGARDTQYF. The CDR3 DNA follows: TGTGCCAGCAGTTACCGGGGGGCTAGAGATACGCAGTATTTT.

The chain links TRBV7-2 to TRBJ2-7; 7 positions agree with TRBD1. The junction had 18 bases not matched to a gene; V was cut back by 5 bases and J by 5 bases. There are 17 residues in the CDR3. CDR1 is SGHTA and CDR2 is FQGNSA in the germline V gene. Here the CDR3 reads CASSPRTARGRLHEQYF. Written as DNA, the CDR3 is TGTGCCAGCAGCCCCAGGACCGCAAGGGGGCGTCTCCACGAGCAGTACTTC.